One TCR beta chain is described in this entry. This entry belongs to a study of T-cell reconstitution after alpha-beta-depleted transplantation in children. Unique molecular identifiers were used in preparing the TCRbeta library. One entry per CDR3 protein, called by TCRdb with MiXCR from the PCR reads. This sample has about 400,000 distinct CDR3 sequences, with about 20% found just once. CDR1 is SNHLY, CDR2 FYNNEI, per germline. This CDR3 region has 14 residues. The junction had 15 bases not matched to a gene; V was cut back by 7 bases and J by 12 bases. Sequenced material: PBMCs from the stem cell graft donor, taken from the stem cell graft. This TCR came from a human donor who donated a stem cell graft to a child with acute myeloid leukemia. The chain uses TRBV2 and TRBJ1-5; 7 bases are shared with TRBD1. This chain's CDR3 is CASNLDRDNRGQHF. The CDR3 DNA reads as TGTGCCAGCAACTTAGACAGGGACAATCGGGGCCAGCATTTT.